Below, one TCR beta chain is given with its context. Antigen: not known. This sample stems from a study of cytomegalovirus exposure and HLA in healthy donors. Study outcomes and limitations: In a later analysis, productive TCRs from donors in an Asian-associated ancestry cluster reportedly carried fewer N-insertions than the cohort mean. The study labeled 170 or so TCR beta chains cytomegalovirus-associated. Association of around 17,000 TCR beta sequences with HLA alleles was found at 0.05 false discovery rate in a later analysis.

V lost 0 bases, J lost 5 bases, and 14 bases lay in between. Germline CDR1 SGHRS, CDR2 YFSETQ. The CDR3 has 15 residues. Healthy people donating bone marrow made up the donors. PCR amplification relied on 60 Vbeta primers (plus 13 Jbeta primers). Data came from immunoSEQ multiplex PCR; TCRdb stores just in-frame clones and leaves some out. The sample yields approximately 140,000 clones, 70% to 85% seen once. The TCR originated in a boy younger than 10 in good health and CMV-seronegative. The V call is TRBV5-1, the J call TRBJ2-5; D is unclear. The sample taken for sequencing was PBMCs. The CDR3 region has the DNA TGCGCCAGCAGCTTGGCGGGTACCGAGTGGGAGACCCAGTACTTC. Amino acid sequence: CASSLAGTEWETQYF. The full variable domain, in which reference TRBV5-1 and TRBJ2-5 provide the parts outside the CDR3, is KAGVTQTPRYLIKTRGQQVTLSCSPISGHRSVSWYQQTPGQGLQFLFEYFSETQRNKGNFPGRFSGRQFSNSRSEMNVSTLELGDSALYLCASSLAGTEWETQYFGPGTRLLVL.